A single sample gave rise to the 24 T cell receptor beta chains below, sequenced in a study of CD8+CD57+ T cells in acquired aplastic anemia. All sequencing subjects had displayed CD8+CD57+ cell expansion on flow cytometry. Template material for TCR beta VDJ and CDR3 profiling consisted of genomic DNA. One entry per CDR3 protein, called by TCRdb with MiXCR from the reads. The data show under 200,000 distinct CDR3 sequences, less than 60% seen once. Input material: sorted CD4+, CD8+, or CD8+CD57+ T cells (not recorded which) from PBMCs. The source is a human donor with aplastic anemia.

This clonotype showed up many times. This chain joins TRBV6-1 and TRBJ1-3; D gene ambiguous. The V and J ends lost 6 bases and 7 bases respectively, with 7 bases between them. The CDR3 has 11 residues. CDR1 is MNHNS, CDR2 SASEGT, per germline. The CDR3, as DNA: TGTGCCAGCAGGGAGTCGAACACCATATATTTT. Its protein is CASRESNTIYF.

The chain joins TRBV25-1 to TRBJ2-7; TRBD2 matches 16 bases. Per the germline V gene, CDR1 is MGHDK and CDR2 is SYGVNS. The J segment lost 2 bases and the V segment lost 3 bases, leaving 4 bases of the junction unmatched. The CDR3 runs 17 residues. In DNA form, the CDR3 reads TGTGCCAGCAGTGATCCGGGACTAGCGGGAGGGCCCTACGAGCAGTACTTC. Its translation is CASSDPGLAGGPYEQYF.

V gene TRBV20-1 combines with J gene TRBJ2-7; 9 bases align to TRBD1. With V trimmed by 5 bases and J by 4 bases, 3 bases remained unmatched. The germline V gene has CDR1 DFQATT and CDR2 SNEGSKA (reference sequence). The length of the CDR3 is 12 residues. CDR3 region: CSAGQGLYEQYF. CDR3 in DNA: TGCAGTGCTGGACAGGGGTTGTACGAGCAGTACTTC.

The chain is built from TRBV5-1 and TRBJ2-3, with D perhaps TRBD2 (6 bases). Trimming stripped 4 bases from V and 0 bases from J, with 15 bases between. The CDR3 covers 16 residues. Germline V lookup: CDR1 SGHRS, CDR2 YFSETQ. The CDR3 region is CASSTRGATSTDTQYF. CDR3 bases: TGCGCCAGCAGCACGCGGGGCGCGACTAGCACAGATACGCAGTATTTT. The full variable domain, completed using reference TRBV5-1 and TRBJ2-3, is KAGVTQTPRYLIKTRGQQVTLSCSPISGHRSVSWYQQTPGQGLQFLFEYFSETQRNKGNFPGRFSGRQFSNSRSEMNVSTLELGDSALYLCASSTRGATSTDTQYFGPGTRLTVL.

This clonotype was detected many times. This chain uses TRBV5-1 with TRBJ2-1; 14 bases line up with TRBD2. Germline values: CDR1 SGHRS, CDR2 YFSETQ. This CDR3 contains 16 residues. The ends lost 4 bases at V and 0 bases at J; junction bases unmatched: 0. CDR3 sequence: CASSGLAGGSYNEQFF. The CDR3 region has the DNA TGCGCCAGCAGCGGACTAGCGGGGGGCTCCTACAATGAGCAGTTCTTC.

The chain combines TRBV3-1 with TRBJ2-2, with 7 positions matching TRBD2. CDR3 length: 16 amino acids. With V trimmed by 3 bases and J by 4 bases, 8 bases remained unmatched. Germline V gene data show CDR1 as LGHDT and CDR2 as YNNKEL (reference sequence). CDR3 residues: CASSQMSGGGTGELFF. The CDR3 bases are TGTGCCAGCAGCCAGATGTCGGGAGGAGGCACCGGGGAGCTGTTTTTT. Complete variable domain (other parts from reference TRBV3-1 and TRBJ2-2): DTAVSQTPKYLVTQMGNDKSIKCEQNLGHDTMYWYKQDSKKFLKIMFSYNNKELIINETVPNRFSPKSPDKAHLNLHINSLELGDSAVYFCASSQMSGGGTGELFFGEGSRLTVL.

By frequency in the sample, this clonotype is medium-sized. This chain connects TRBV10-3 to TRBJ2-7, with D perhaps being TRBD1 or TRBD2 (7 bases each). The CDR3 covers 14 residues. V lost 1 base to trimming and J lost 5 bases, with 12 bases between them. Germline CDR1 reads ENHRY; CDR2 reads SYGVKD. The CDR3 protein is CAISEYRGGNEQYF. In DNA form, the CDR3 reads TGTGCCATCAGTGAGTACAGGGGAGGGAACGAGCAGTACTTC.

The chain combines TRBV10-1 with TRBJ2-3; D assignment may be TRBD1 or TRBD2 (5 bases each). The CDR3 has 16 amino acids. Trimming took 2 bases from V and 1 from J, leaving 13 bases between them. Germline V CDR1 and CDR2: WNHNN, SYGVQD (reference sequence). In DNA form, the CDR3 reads TGCGCCAGCAGTGAGCTACCCGGGACCCGCACAGATACGCAGTATTTT. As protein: CASSELPGTRTDTQYF.

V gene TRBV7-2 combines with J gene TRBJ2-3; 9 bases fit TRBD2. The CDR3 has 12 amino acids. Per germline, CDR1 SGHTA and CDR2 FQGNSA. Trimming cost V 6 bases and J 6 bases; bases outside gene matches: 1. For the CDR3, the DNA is TGTGCCAGCAGGCGGGGGGGGGATACGCAGTATTTT. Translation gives CASRRGGDTQYF.

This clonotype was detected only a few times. The CDR3 nucleotides read TGTGCCAGCAAGGTTAGCGGGTACCAAGAGACCCAGTACTTC. It is translated as CASKVSGYQETQYF. The chain combines TRBV2 with TRBJ2-5; the match to TRBD2 covers 7 bases. Trimming took 7 bases from V and 0 from J; bases not matched to a gene: 5. CDR1 and CDR2 (germline): SNHLY, FYNNEI. The CDR3 runs to 14 residues.

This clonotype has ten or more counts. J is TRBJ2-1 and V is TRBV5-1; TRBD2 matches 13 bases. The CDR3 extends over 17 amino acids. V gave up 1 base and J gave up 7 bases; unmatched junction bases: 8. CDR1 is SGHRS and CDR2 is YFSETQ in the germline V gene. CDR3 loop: CASSLTSGRALSNEQFF. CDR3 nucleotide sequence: TGCGCCAGCAGCTTGACTAGCGGGAGGGCCTTATCAAATGAGCAGTTCTTC. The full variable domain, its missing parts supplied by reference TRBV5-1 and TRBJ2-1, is KAGVTQTPRYLIKTRGQQVTLSCSPISGHRSVSWYQQTPGQGLQFLFEYFSETQRNKGNFPGRFSGRQFSNSRSEMNVSTLELGDSALYLCASSLTSGRALSNEQFFGPGTRLTVL.

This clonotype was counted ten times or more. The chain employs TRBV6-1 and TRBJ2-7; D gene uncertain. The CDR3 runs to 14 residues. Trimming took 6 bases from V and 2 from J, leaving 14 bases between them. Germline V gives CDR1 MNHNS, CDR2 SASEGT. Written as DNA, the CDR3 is TGTGCCAGCAGACCGCGACAAGGTACCTACGAGCAGTACTTC. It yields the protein CASRPRQGTYEQYF.

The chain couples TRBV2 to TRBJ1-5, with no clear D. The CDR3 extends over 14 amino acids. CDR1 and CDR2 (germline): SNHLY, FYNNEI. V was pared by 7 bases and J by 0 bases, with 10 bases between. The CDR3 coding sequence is TGTGCCAGCACCACAGTTTATAGCAATCAGCCCCAGCATTTT. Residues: CASTTVYSNQPQHF.

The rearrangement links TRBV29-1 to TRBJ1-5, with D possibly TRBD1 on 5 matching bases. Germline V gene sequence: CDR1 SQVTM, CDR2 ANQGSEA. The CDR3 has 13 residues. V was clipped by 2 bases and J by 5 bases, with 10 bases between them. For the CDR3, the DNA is TGCAGCGTTGAATGGAGCAGGGATCAGCCCCAGCATTTT. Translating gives CSVEWSRDQPQHF.

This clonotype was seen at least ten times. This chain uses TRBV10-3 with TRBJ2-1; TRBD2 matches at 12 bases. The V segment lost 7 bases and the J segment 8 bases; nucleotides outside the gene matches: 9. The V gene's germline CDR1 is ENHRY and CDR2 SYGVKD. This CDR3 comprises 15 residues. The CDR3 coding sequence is TGTGCCATCACTAGCGGGGGGGGTGGGGGCGATGAGCAGTTCTTC. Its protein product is CAITSGGGGGDEQFF.

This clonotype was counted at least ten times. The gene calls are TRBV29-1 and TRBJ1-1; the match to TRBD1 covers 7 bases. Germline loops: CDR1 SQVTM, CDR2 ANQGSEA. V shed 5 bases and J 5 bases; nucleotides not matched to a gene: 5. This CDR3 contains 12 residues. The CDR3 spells CSVQGGRTEAFF. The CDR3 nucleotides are TGCAGCGTTCAGGGGGGCAGGACTGAAGCTTTCTTT.

The CDR3 sequence: CASSLAGEGTQYF. The CDR3 nucleotides are TGCGCCAGCAGCTTGGCAGGAGAAGGGACCCAGTACTTC. This sequence joins TRBV5-1 and TRBJ2-5; D unclear. This CDR3 is 13 amino acids long. V dropped 0 bases and J dropped 7 bases, with 10 bases sitting between them. Germline lookup yields CDR1 SGHRS and CDR2 YFSETQ.

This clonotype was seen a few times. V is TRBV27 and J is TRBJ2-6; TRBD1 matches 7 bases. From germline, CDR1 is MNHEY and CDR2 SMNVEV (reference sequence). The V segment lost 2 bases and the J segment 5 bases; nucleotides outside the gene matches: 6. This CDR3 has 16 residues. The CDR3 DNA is TGTGCCAGCAGTTTAGGACAGGCTCTTAGGGCCAACGTCCTGACTTTC. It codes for CASSLGQALRANVLTF.

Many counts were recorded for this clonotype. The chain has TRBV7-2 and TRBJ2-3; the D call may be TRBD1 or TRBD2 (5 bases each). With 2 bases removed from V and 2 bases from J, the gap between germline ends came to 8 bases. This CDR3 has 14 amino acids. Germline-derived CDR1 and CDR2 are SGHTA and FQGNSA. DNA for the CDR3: TGTGCCAGCAGCTTAAGAGGGGCCACAGATACGCAGTATTTT. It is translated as CASSLRGATDTQYF.

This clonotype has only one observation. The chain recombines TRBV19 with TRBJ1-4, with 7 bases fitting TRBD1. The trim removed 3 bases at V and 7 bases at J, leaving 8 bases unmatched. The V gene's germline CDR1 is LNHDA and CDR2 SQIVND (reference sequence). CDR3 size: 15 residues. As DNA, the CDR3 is TGTGCCAGTAGTATTGGAGGGACAGCGAGTGAAAAACTGTTTTTT. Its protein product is CASSIGGTASEKLFF.

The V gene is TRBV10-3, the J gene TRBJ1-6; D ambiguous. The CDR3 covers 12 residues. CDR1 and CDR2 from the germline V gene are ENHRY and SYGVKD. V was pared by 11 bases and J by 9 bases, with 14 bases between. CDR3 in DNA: TGTGCCTCCAATGGCATGTCTTCACCCCTCCACTTT. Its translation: CASNGMSSPLHF.

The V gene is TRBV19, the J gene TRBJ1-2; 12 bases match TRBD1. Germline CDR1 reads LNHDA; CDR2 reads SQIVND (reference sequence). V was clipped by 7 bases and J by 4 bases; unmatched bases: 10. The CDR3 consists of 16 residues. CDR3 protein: CASTGVRDRGLYGYTF. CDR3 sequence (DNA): TGTGCCAGTACTGGGGTCCGGGACAGGGGGCTCTATGGCTACACCTTC.

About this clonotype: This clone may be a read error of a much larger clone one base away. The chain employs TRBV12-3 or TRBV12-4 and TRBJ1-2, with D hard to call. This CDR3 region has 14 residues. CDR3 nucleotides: TGTGCCAGCAGTTTAGTTCTGGGATTCTATGGCTACGCCTTC. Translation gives CASSLVLGFYGYAF.

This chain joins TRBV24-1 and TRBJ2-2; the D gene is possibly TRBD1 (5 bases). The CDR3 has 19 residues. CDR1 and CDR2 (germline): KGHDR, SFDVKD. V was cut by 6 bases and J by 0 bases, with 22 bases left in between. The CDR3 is CATSSQGPQGCANTGELFF. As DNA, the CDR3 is TGTGCCACCAGTAGCCAGGGTCCCCAGGGCTGTGCGAACACCGGGGAGCTGTTTTTT.